Listed below are T cell receptor beta chains from one sample, sequenced in a study of early T cells in non-severe SARS-CoV-2 infection. TCRdb recomputed calls from the 5' RACE reads with MiXCR, one row per CDR3 protein. Of approximately 50,000 distinct CDR3 sequences listed, approximately 7.5% are singletons. The sequencing input was whole blood. These receptors came from an adult who was a healthcare worker with PCR-confirmed SARS-CoV-2 infection or an uninfected control (not recorded which). CDR3s include the opening cysteine and the closing phenylalanine or tryptophan. The D gene is left open where the match is weak. Expanded clones are given a class, and other clones once, few, many or no size at all.

abundance | j_gene | v_gene | d_gene | CDR3nt | CDR3aa
NA | TRBJ2-5 | TRBV5-5 | NA | TGTGCCAGCAGCTGGACAGACCAAGAGACCCAGTACTTC | CASSWTDQETQYF
medium-sized | TRBJ2-1 | TRBV6-2/TRBV6-3 | TRBD1 | TGTGCCAGCAGTTATCCTTCAGGGGGAGACTCCTACAATGAGCAGTTCTTC | CASSYPSGGDSYNEQFF
many | TRBJ2-4 | TRBV10-1 | TRBD1 | TGCGCCAGCAGTACAGGGGGGCCAGCCAAAAACATTCAGTACTTC | CASSTGGPAKNIQYF
few | TRBJ2-3 | TRBV12-3/TRBV12-4 | TRBD2 | TGTGCCAGCAGATCCCCGGACCGGGAGGCAGATACGCAGTATTTT | CASRSPDREADTQYF
many | TRBJ2-2 | TRBV29-1 | NA | TGCAGCGTTGGAAACCGCTTGGAGACAGCCGGGGAGCTGTTTTTT | CSVGNRLETAGELFF
many | TRBJ2-7 | TRBV11-2 | TRBD2 | TGTGCCAGCAGTTTAGCGGGGAGCTCCTACGAGCAGTACTTC | CASSLAGSSYEQYF
NA | TRBJ2-1 | TRBV29-1 | TRBD1 | TGCAGCGCCGGGACAGGGATCAATGAGCAGTTCTTC | CSAGTGINEQFF
many | TRBJ1-2 | TRBV3-2 | NA | TGTGCCAGCAGCCAAGATCGGGCACGAAACTATGGCTACACCTTC | CASSQDRARNYGYTF
many | TRBJ1-5 | TRBV5-6 | TRBD1 | TGTGCCAGCAGCCTCTGGGACAGTTATCAGCCCCAGCATTTT | CASSLWDSYQPQHF
NA | TRBJ2-7 | TRBV4-1 | NA | TGCGCCAGCAGCCAAGACCAGGGGTTCTACGAGCAGTACTTC | CASSQDQGFYEQYF
few | TRBJ2-5 | TRBV20-1 | TRBD1 | TGCAGTGCTAGAGATTATAGGGGGCGGCAAGAGACCCAGTACTTC | CSARDYRGRQETQYF
many | TRBJ2-3 | TRBV12-3/TRBV12-4 | TRBD2 | TGTGCCAGCAGTTTCGGACTAGCGGGGGGCACAGATACGCAGTATTTT | CASSFGLAGGTDTQYF
few | TRBJ2-7 | TRBV11-2 | NA | TGTGCCAGCACCATGAACTCCTACGAGCAGTACTTC | CASTMNSYEQYF
many | TRBJ2-7 | TRBV28 | NA | TGTGCCAGCAGCTTAAGCCCCCCAGGGGTGTACGAGCAGTACTTC | CASSLSPPGVYEQYF
NA | TRBJ2-5 | TRBV7-9 | NA | TGTGCCAGCAGCTTGGAAGGGGGGTTCGTGGAGACCCAGTACTTC | CASSLEGGFVETQYF
many | TRBJ2-1 | TRBV29-1 | NA | TGCAGTGTCCCAAGACGATACAATGAGCAGTTCTTC | CSVPRRYNEQFF
few | TRBJ2-2 | TRBV24-1 | TRBD1 | TGTGCCACCAGTGATTTCAAGGGGGCCTTGCACGGGGAGCTGTTTTTT | CATSDFKGALHGELFF
few | TRBJ2-7 | TRBV11-2 | TRBD2 | TGTGCCAGCAGCTCAATCGCTACTAGCGGGAGCTACGAGCAGTACTTC | CASSSIATSGSYEQYF
NA | TRBJ1-5 | TRBV4-1 | NA | TGCGCCAGCAGCCAAGATCCGTATAGCAATCAGCCCCAGCATTTT | CASSQDPYSNQPQHF
many | TRBJ1-5 | TRBV6-2/TRBV6-3 | NA | TGTGCCAGCATGAGAACACGAAATCAGCCCCAGCATTTT | CASMRTRNQPQHF
many | TRBJ2-2 | TRBV29-1 | NA | TGCAGCGTTCGTGGGTTGCTAACGAACACCGGGGAGCTGTTTTTT | CSVRGLLTNTGELFF
many | TRBJ2-5 | TRBV9 | TRBD1 | TGTGCCAGCAGTTTCGGGACAGGGGACCAAGAGACCCAGTACTTC | CASSFGTGDQETQYF
many | TRBJ2-2 | TRBV12-3/TRBV12-4 | NA | TGTGCCAGCAGTTACAGGGCGAACACCGGGGAGCTGTTTTTT | CASSYRANTGELFF
few | TRBJ2-5 | TRBV28 | NA | TGTGCCACCTACCCGAGGGTTGGAGAGACCCAGTACTTC | CATYPRVGETQYF
many | TRBJ1-1 | TRBV20-1 | NA | TGCAGTGCTAGGGGGAACACTGAAGCTTTCTTT | CSARGNTEAFF
many | TRBJ1-5 | TRBV19 | NA | TGTGCCAGTACGGACCGCAATCAGCCCCAGCATTTT | CASTDRNQPQHF
NA | TRBJ2-3 | TRBV15 | NA | TGTGCCACCAGCAGGGGTTTTAGCACAGATACGCAGTATTTT | CATSRGFSTDTQYF
many | TRBJ2-7 | TRBV20-1 | NA | TGCAGTGCTAGAGAATCGCATATCGACGAGCAGTACTTC | CSARESHIDEQYF
many | TRBJ1-5 | TRBV11-2 | NA | TGTGCCAGCAGCTTAGGTGACAGCTTCCGCAATCAGCCCCAGCATTTT | CASSLGDSFRNQPQHF
NA | TRBJ2-7 | TRBV7-2 | TRBD1 | TGTGCCAGCAGCTTTGGGACAGGGGGCACCTACGAGCAGTACTTC | CASSFGTGGTYEQYF
many | TRBJ2-1 | TRBV6-6 | NA | TGTGCCAGCAGTTACAAAACAGGCTCCTACAATGAGCAGTTCTTC | CASSYKTGSYNEQFF
NA | TRBJ2-7 | TRBV10-3 | NA | TGTGCCACCCGTTACCAAGTTCTACCTGGGTACGAGCAGTACTTC | CATRYQVLPGYEQYF
few | TRBJ1-1 | TRBV6-6 | TRBD1 | TGTGCCAGCAGTTACCGACAGGGGGTTAACACTGAAGCTTTCTTT | CASSYRQGVNTEAFF
NA | TRBJ1-5 | TRBV19 | NA | TGTGCCAGTAGCACCGGGCCGGTCGCTAGGCCCCAGCATTTT | CASSTGPVARPQHF
many | TRBJ2-5 | TRBV6-5 | TRBD1 | TGTGCCAGCAGTTACGAGGGCAGGGGGTTAGAGACCCAGTACTTC | CASSYEGRGLETQYF
NA | TRBJ1-1 | TRBV5-8 | NA | TGTGCCACCACGGACGGACTGAACACTGAAGCTTTCTTT | CATTDGLNTEAFF
many | TRBJ1-2 | TRBV20-1 | NA | TGCAGTGCGATACCAACCGGGACATCGAAGGACACCTTC | CSAIPTGTSKDTF
few | TRBJ2-5 | TRBV11-2 | NA | TGTGCCAGCAGCTTCGTATTGGGGAAACAAGAGACCCAGTACTTC | CASSFVLGKQETQYF
NA | TRBJ2-1 | TRBV5-8 | NA | TGTGCCAGCAGCCCCTCAACGAGCTCCTACAATGAGCAGTTCTTC | CASSPSTSSYNEQFF
many | TRBJ1-5 | TRBV5-4 | NA | TGTGCCAGCAGCAATGACCCGACCGGTCAGCCCCAGCATTTT | CASSNDPTGQPQHF
many | TRBJ1-1 | TRBV6-2/TRBV6-3 | TRBD1 | TGTGCCAGCAGTTACACCGGACAGGGAGTTGTAAAAACTGAAGCTTTCTTT | CASSYTGQGVVKTEAFF
many | TRBJ2-4 | TRBV12-3/TRBV12-4 | TRBD1 | TGTGCCAGCAGCCCTCAGGGGGCAGCCAAAAACATTCAGTACTTC | CASSPQGAAKNIQYF
NA | TRBJ1-3 | TRBV7-6 | NA | TGTGCCAGCAGCTTAGGCCGGGGCGGTGGAAACACCATATATTTT | CASSLGRGGGNTIYF
many | TRBJ2-1 | TRBV2 | NA | TGTGCCAGCAGTGATCACAATGAGCAGTTCTTC | CASSDHNEQFF
many | TRBJ2-1 | TRBV20-1 | TRBD2 | TGCAGTGCTACTCCGGGACTAGGAGACTACAATGAGCAGTTCTTC | CSATPGLGDYNEQFF
many | TRBJ1-3 | TRBV29-1 | NA | TGCAGCGTGGCTGACACTGCCTCTGGAAACACCATATATTTT | CSVADTASGNTIYF
many | TRBJ1-1 | TRBV10-2 | TRBD1 | TGCGCCAGCACCTCGGACAGGGTCATGAACACTGAAGCTTTCTTT | CASTSDRVMNTEAFF
NA | TRBJ1-2 | TRBV29-1 | NA | TGCAGCGTTGAAGGGTCATCGGTCCGCTACACCTTC | CSVEGSSVRYTF
many | TRBJ2-1 | TRBV20-1 | NA | TGCAGTCCTGGAGAGCAGTTCTTC | CSPGEQFF
few | TRBJ2-7 | TRBV20-1 | NA | TGCAGTGCTATGGACTCAGTCTCCTACGAGCAGTACTTC | CSAMDSVSYEQYF
many | TRBJ2-7 | TRBV10-2 | TRBD1 | TGCGCCAGCAGTGGACAGGGTAACGAGCAGTACTTC | CASSGQGNEQYF
many | TRBJ2-1 | TRBV12-3/TRBV12-4 | NA | TGTGCCAGCAGTTCCTTGAGGGACAATGAGCAGTTCTTC | CASSSLRDNEQFF
few | TRBJ2-7 | TRBV20-1 | NA | TGCAGTGCCTTTGACTTAACCTACGAGCAGTACTTC | CSAFDLTYEQYF